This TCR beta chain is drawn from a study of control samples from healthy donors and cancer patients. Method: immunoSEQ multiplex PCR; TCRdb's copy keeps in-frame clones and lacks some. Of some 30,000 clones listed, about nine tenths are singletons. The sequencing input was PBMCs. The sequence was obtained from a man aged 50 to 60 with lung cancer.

CDR3 residues: CASSLRGTGEKLFF. The CDR3 DNA follows: TGTGCCAGCAGTCTTAGGGGGACAGGGGAAAAACTGTTTTTT. The V and J genes are TRBV6-5 and TRBJ1-4, with 9 positions matching TRBD1. Germline CDR1 MNHEY, CDR2 SVGAGI. The CDR3 runs to 14 residues. V was clipped by 5 bases and J by 8 bases; unmatched bases: 6.